The present T cell receptor (beta chain) was sequenced within a study of post-analysis software for immune sequencing data (dated by TCRdb to 2014 to 2015). Turning to the overall study: Recorded disease courses included relapsing-remitting, secondary progressive and progressive-relapsing multiple sclerosis, with some patients lacking subtype annotation. Patient repertoires were compared against ten to twelve previously published healthy control repertoires from donors aged 6 to 25 years. A subset of samples was prepared in parallel using single-end sample barcoding, then pooled and co-amplified after Illumina adapter ligation. Broad study findings and their caveats: Direct clustering with F measure revealed strong co-clustering of samples prepared in the same batch, which led to a batch-effect correction. Significantly higher frequencies in patients than in controls were found for several TRBV segments, including TRBV5-6, TRBV5-1 and TRBV20-1. Compared with controls, multiple sclerosis patients had significantly lower normalized Chao1 diversity, a finding suggesting substantial peripheral T-cell clonal expansion. The multiple sclerosis patient group was slightly younger than the control group.

TCR beta repertoires were profiled from peripheral blood of 13 young patients with multiple sclerosis to demonstrate the VDJtools post-analysis software. The patients with multiple sclerosis were children and adolescents between roughly 6 and 17 years of age. This clonotype was counted ten times or more. Its antigen is not yet known. There are no base qualities to consult, and no much larger clone falls within one base. Library preparation used PCR. Instrument on record: Illumina HiSeq 2500. To reduce PCR and sequencing biases, unique molecular identifiers were built into the TCR beta cDNA libraries. Some 500,000 cDNA molecules were obtained for every 1 to 10 million input T cells, so each molecule roughly corresponded to one T cell. The patient libraries were prepared and sequenced using the same protocol as the earlier healthy control dataset. Within a given batch, samples were prepared together, multiplexed and sequenced on the same HiSeq lane. As for the original processing: MIGEC handled the raw barcoded reads, throwing out single-read molecular identifier groups before consensus assembly and CDR3 extraction. VDJtools was used for post-analysis of the clonotype tables, with diversity normalized by down-sampling every dataset to the smallest sample size. In repertoire overlap clustering, CDR3 amino acid sequences, but not nucleotide sequences, were matched to correct batch-related cross-sample contamination. Using fastp at Q25 and MiXCR, TCRdb reprocessed the public reads and kept productive beta chains. Here each entry gathers all rows of one CDR3 protein and keeps the most common genes and DNA. TCRdb, rather than the study authors, made the V and J calls. Present in this sample are 650,000 to 850,000 distinct CDR3 sequences, about half of which were seen just once. The ten largest clones add up to 4.9% of the sample.

Taken from cysteine to phenylalanine, the CDR3 has 15 residues. Only the CDR3 portion is preserved as DNA: 45 bases, with reading frame beginning at the first base. Ends trimmed: V by 6 bases, J by 4 bases; bases unmatched to a gene: 9. Sequences SQVTM (CDR1) and ANQGSEA (CDR2) are obtained from the germline V gene. The receptor was isolated from a girl between 10 and 17 years old with multiple sclerosis. This sequence uses TRBV29-1 and TRBJ2-1; the junction holds 10 bases that match TRBD2. Sequencing used blood. Here is the DNA: TGCAGCGTGTTTCTAGCGGGAGAGGGGTACAATGAGCAGTTCTTC. The encoded protein is CSVFLAGEGYNEQFF.